The 19 T cell receptor beta chains presented below share a single source sample, sequenced in a study of OX40 agonist ivuxolimab in advanced cancers. Libraries were prepared by immunoSEQ multiplex PCR; TCRdb keeps only in-frame clonotypes and omits some of them. The data contain 50,000 to 70,000 clones, roughly 85% of them singletons. The input for sequencing was CD4+ or CD8+ T cells sorted from blood, taken in a trial of the OX40 agonist ivuxolimab. The receptors shown here come from an adult with an advanced solid tumor such as melanoma, head and neck, liver or kidney cancer.

The chain joins TRBV7-6 to TRBJ2-5; D is undetermined. The CDR3 is 11 residues long. Trimming took off 2 bases at V and 6 bases at J, with 4 bases between the two ends. Germline CDR1 is SGHVS and CDR2 is FNYEAQ. The CDR3 region has the DNA TGTGCCAGCAGCTTATCAAAGACCCAGTACTTC. Translated, it gives CASSLSKTQYF.

This clone was recorded once. The genes are TRBV28 and TRBJ1-1; D gene ambiguous. The CDR3 length is 14 residues. Trimming left V 7 bases short and J 3 bases short, with 15 bases between. Germline assignment: CDR1 MDHEN and CDR2 SYDVKM. This chain's CDR3 is CASISGYGDTEAFF. Here the CDR3 DNA reads TGTGCCAGCATCTCCGGATACGGGGACACTGAAGCTTTCTTT.

The gene calls are TRBV12-2 and TRBJ2-7. TRBV12-2 is annotated as a pseudogene. The CDR3 contains 12 residues. The CDR3 sequence is CASRRPSYEQYF. CDR3 sequence (DNA): TGTGCAAGTCGACGGCCCTCCTACGAGCAGTACTTC.

V is TRBV6-5 and J is TRBJ2-7; no reliable D call. Germline CDR1 is MNHEY and CDR2 is SVGAGI. The CDR3 extends over 12 amino acids. The germline V and J ends were trimmed by 3 bases and 4 bases, with 7 bases remaining between them. CDR3 sequence reads: CASSYGKYEQYF. As DNA, the CDR3 is TGTGCCAGCAGTTATGGGAAATACGAGCAGTACTTC.

The rearrangement uses TRBV30 and TRBJ1-3; D uncertain. This CDR3 is built from 14 residues. Between the trimmed V and J ends, which lost 0 bases and 2 bases, there was a span of 8 bases. Germline V gives CDR1 GTSNPN, CDR2 SVGIG (reference sequence). CDR3 DNA sequence: TGTGCCTGGAGTGTTGGGGTAACTGGAAACACCATATATTTT. Translating gives CAWSVGVTGNTIYF. Drawing the rest from reference TRBV30 and TRBJ1-3, the complete variable domain is SQTIHQWPATLVQPVGSPLSLECTVEGTSNPNLYWYRQAAGRGLQLLFYSVGIGQISSEVPQNLSASRPQDRQFILSSKKLLLSDSGFYLCAWSVGVTGNTIYFGEGSWLTVV.

This clone has a handful of counts. The chain employs TRBV6-1 and TRBJ2-1; a possible D gene is TRBD2 (5 bases). V lost 2 bases and J lost 9, with 14 bases in between. The CDR3 spans 14 residues. Germline CDR1 and CDR2: MNHNS and SASEGT. The DNA of the CDR3 is TGTGCCAGCAGTGAATCTCGGGGTGTCGGTGAGCAGTTCTTC. Protein: CASSESRGVGEQFF.

This sequence joins TRBV27 and TRBJ2-1; the match to TRBD1 covers 10 bases. The CDR3 sequence is 16 residues long. Germline CDR1 MNHEY, CDR2 SMNVEV (reference sequence). J gave up 4 bases and V 5 bases, and 8 bases lay outside the gene matches. CDR3 nucleotide sequence: TGTGCCAGCAGTCCTTCCGACAGGGGGCAATACAATGAGCAGTTCTTC. This translates into CASSPSDRGQYNEQFF.

V is TRBV4-1 and J is TRBJ2-2; D not resolved. The length of the CDR3 is 11 residues. V was shortened by 1 base and J by 13 bases, with 7 bases between the two germline ends. CDR1 MGHRA and CDR2 YSYEKL come from the germline V gene. CDR3 sequence (DNA): TGCGCCAGCAGCCAAGGGCCTACGCTGTTTTTT. This encodes CASSQGPTLFF.

This clone was seen only a few times. The chain links TRBV25-1 to TRBJ2-7, with TRBD1 matching over 7 bases. This CDR3 is 11 amino acids long. Per germline, CDR1 MGHDK and CDR2 SYGVNS. The trim removed 3 bases at V and 7 bases at J, leaving 0 bases unmatched. The CDR3 protein is CASSDRGEQYF. CDR3 bases: TGTGCCAGCAGTGACAGGGGGGAGCAGTACTTC.

The gene calls are TRBV15 and TRBJ2-5; D remains unclear. The CDR3 covers 13 residues. The V and J ends lost 5 bases and 3 bases respectively, with 10 bases between them. Germline assignment: CDR1 LNHNV and CDR2 YYDKDF (reference sequence). CDR3 region: CATSWNEEETQYF. Here the CDR3 DNA reads TGTGCCACCAGCTGGAACGAAGAAGAGACCCAGTACTTC.

A remark on this clone: One end of the junction varies from germline; a read error may be responsible. J is TRBJ2-1 and V is TRBV7-7; D tentatively reads TRBD1 or TRBD2 (5 bases each). Germline V lookup: CDR1 SSHAT, CDR2 FNYEAQ (reference sequence). The CDR3 runs 14 residues. As DNA, the CDR3 is TGTGCTAGCAGCTTGGGGGACGGTTCGCATGAGCAGTTCTTC. Translation: CASSLGDGSHEQFF.

The V gene is TRBV19, the J gene TRBJ2-3; TRBD2 matches at 10 bases. CDR1 is LNHDA, CDR2 SQIVND, per germline (reference sequence). Trimming at V came to 0 bases and at J to 2 bases, leaving 17 bases not matched to a gene. The CDR3 loop spans 21 amino acids. The CDR3 spells CASSIDERGGCIGLHTDTQYF. In DNA, the CDR3 is TGTGCCAGTAGTATAGATGAGCGGGGGGGCTGTATAGGGTTACACACAGATACGCAGTATTTT.

CDR3 in amino acids: CASRPGDRNTEAFF. In DNA form, the CDR3 reads TGTGCCAGCAGGCCCGGAGACAGGAACACTGAAGCTTTCTTT. This chain joins TRBV6-5 and TRBJ1-1, with D maybe TRBD1 (5 bases). The germline gives CDR1 MNHEY, CDR2 SVGAGI. The CDR3 sequence is 14 residues long. Trimming cost V 6 bases and J 1 base, with 12 bases left between them.

The chain combines TRBV6-5 with TRBJ1-5, with D perhaps TRBD1 (6 bases). Germline V gene lookup returns CDR1 MNHEY and CDR2 SVGAGI. V shed 6 bases and J shed 4 bases, with 13 bases lying between them. The CDR3 consists of 14 residues. CDR3 residues: CASSQGPYNQPQHF. The DNA for the CDR3 is TGTGCCAGCAGCCAGGGGCCTTATAATCAGCCCCAGCATTTT.

As DNA, the CDR3 is TGTGCCTGGAGTGGGGGGGAGTTTAACTATGGCTACACCTTC. Residues: CAWSGGEFNYGYTF. The J gene is TRBJ1-2, the V gene TRBV30, with D possibly TRBD1 on 5 matching bases. Trimming removed 1 base at V and 1 base at J, with 10 bases between. This CDR3 has 14 amino acids. CDR1 GTSNPN and CDR2 SVGIG come from the germline V gene (reference sequence).

This clone was seen only once. The chain is built from TRBV5-6 and TRBJ2-1, with 8 bases aligning to TRBD1. The CDR3 consists of 15 residues. J lost 3 bases, V lost 4 bases, and 6 bases had no gene match. The V gene's germline CDR1 is SGHDT and CDR2 YYEEEE. The CDR3 DNA sequence: TGTGCCAGCAGCCAGGACAGGGCGGGCTACAATGAGCAGTTCTTC. Amino acid sequence: CASSQDRAGYNEQFF.

The chain employs TRBV6-5 and TRBJ2-1; D gene unclear. Between the trimmed V and J ends, which lost 6 bases and 9 bases, there was a span of 18 bases. Per germline, CDR1 MNHEY and CDR2 SVGAGI. The CDR3 is 14 residues long. The CDR3: CASSPLLVAGEQFF. CDR3 bases: TGTGCCAGCAGCCCGCTTCTGGTTGCCGGTGAGCAGTTCTTC.

The CDR3 region has the DNA TGTGCCAGCACGAAAGGAGACTCCTACGAGCAGTACTTC. It is translated as CASTKGDSYEQYF. The chain joins TRBV7-2 to TRBJ2-7, with no clear D. Germline assignment: CDR1 SGHTA and CDR2 FQGNSA. The CDR3 spans 13 residues. Trimming took off 7 bases at V and 0 bases at J, with 10 bases between the two ends. Based on the CDR3 plus reference TRBV7-2 and TRBJ2-7, the full variable domain is GAGVSQSPSNKVTEKGKDVELRCDPISGHTALYWYRQSLGQGLEFLIYFQGNSAPDKSGLPSDRFSAERTGGSVSTLTIQRTQQEDSAVYLCASTKGDSYEQYFGPGTRLTVT.

The chain couples TRBV4-2 to TRBJ2-2; TRBD2 matches at 8 bases. The CDR3 is 17 amino acids. Per germline, CDR1 LGHNA and CDR2 YNFKEQ. The V and J ends lost 2 bases and 1 base, in that order; junction bases with no gene match: 6. The CDR3 nucleotides are TGTGCCAGCAGCCAACCCGATCTAGCGGGGAACACCGGGGAGCTGTTTTTT. Translation: CASSQPDLAGNTGELFF.